The source of this T cell receptor beta chain is a study of cytomegalovirus exposure and HLA in healthy donors. For the study at large: Earlier, about 179 million T cells were analyzed, and 117 million unique TCR beta sequences were found among them.

Donors showed nominal health when sampled, although they likely had unrecorded immune exposures. Study-wide findings and caveats: One cluster of highly shared sequence variants probably arose as a sequencing artifact. Later analysis identified a missense DCLRE1C variant that was linked to TCR beta V- and J-gene trimming.

PCR was performed using 60 Vbeta and 13 Jbeta primers. Sequencing was performed with immunoSEQ multiplex PCR; in TCRdb, only in-frame clones are kept and a portion is missing. The sample shows about 110,000 clones, roughly 80% of them seen only once. This clone was seen only a few times. Its antigen is undetermined. V lost 4 bases, J lost 3 bases, and 11 bases lay in between. The CDR3 extends over 13 amino acids. Material for sequencing was PBMCs. The clonotype comes from a woman aged 40 to 50 in good health and CMV-seropositive. The V gene is TRBV5-3, the J gene TRBJ2-7; TRBD2 is a possible D gene (5 bases). TRBV5-3 is marked as an open reading frame, function uncertain. The CDR3 sequence is CARSTDGLYEQYF. DNA of the CDR3: TGTGCCAGAAGCACCGACGGACTCTACGAGCAGTACTTC.